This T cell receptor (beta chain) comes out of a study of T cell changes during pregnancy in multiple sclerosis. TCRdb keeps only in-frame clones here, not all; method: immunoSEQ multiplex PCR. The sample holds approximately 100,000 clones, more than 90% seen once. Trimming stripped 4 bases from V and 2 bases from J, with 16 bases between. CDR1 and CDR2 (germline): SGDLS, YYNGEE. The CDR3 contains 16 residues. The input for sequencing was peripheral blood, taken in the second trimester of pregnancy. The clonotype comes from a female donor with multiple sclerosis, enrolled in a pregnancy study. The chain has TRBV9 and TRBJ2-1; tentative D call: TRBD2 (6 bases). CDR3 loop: CASSHIGGTPYNEQFF. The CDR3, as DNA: TGTGCCAGCAGCCATATCGGAGGGACCCCCTACAATGAGCAGTTCTTC.